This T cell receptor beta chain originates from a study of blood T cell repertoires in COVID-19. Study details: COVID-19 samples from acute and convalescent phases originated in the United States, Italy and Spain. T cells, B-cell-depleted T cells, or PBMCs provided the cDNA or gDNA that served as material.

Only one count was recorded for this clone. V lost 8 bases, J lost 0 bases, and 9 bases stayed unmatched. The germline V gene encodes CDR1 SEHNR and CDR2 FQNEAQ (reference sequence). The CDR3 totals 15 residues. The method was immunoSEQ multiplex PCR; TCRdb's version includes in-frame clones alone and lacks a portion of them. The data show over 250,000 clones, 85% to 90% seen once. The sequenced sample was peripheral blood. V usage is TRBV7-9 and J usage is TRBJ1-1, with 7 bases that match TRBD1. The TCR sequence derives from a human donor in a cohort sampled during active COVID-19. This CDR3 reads CASPPWGQMNTEAFF. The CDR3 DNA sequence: TGTGCCAGCCCACCGTGGGGACAGATGAACACTGAAGCTTTCTTT.